The clone carrying this TCR beta chain was seen more than once but under ten times. Its cognate antigen is unknown. The data are from a study of beta chain features in type 1 diabetes. Overall study results and limits: People with Type 1 diabetes carried modestly yet significantly shorter TCRB CDR3s in all four CD4+ subsets.

This CDR3 spans 14 amino acids. Per the germline V gene, CDR1 is SGHVS and CDR2 is FQNEAQ. With 5 bases clipped from V and 5 bases from J, the junction kept 6 bases outside the gene matches. Naive, central memory, regulatory and stem cell-like memory cells within the CD4+ compartment were sorted using CD45RO/CCR7/CD25/CD127/CD95/CD27. The entirety of the isolated RNA underwent reverse transcription, so expressed TCRB transcripts were sequenced. Sequenced naive, central memory and regulatory T cell samples produced an average of around 3.8 million reads. Measured with immunoSEQ multiplex PCR; TCRdb has only the in-frame clones, and not every one. The sample includes around 350,000 clones, 10% to 15% seen only once; the top ten take less than 0.02%.

V gene TRBV7-8 combines with J gene TRBJ1-2; 9 bases fit TRBD1. Sequencing used naive CD4+ T cells from blood. The clonotype was recovered from a man between 18 and 35 years old in good health. Written as DNA, the CDR3 is TGTGCCAGCAGCAGAGGGACAGGGAATTATGGCTACACCTTC. Residues: CASSRGTGNYGYTF.